This is a list of T cell receptor beta chains from one sample in a study of cytotoxic CD8 clonotypes in ibrutinib-treated CLL. Using immunoSEQ multiplex PCR, the repertoire was profiled, and TCRdb retains in-frame clones only, with some absent. The table lists 120,000 to 150,000 clones, 70% to 80% of them singletons. The specimen was PBMCs, collected after 12 months of ibrutinib treatment. The receptors derive from a human donor with chronic lymphocytic leukemia. Both conserved end residues are part of each CDR3. A D gene is named only where the DNA matches it firmly. Clone size, where shown, is once, few, many, or a class for clones that have expanded.

clone size | D gene | J gene | V gene | CDR3 protein | CDR3 DNA
NA | NA | TRBJ2-5 | TRBV5-1 | CASSFSGGEGETQYF | TGCGCCAGCAGCTTCAGTGGGGGCGAGGGGGAGACCCAGTACTTC
NA | TRBD1 | TRBJ1-2 | TRBV7-2 | CASSLATFGTGYGYTF | TGTGCCAGCAGCTTAGCCACATTCGGGACAGGGTATGGCTACACCTTC
NA | TRBD1 | TRBJ1-2 | TRBV28 | CASSPDRNYGYTF | TGTGCCAGCAGTCCGGACAGGAACTATGGCTACACCTTC
few | TRBD1 | TRBJ2-7 | TRBV6-4 | CASRGQGIYEQYF | TGTGCCAGCAGGGGACAGGGAATCTACGAGCAGTACTTC
NA | NA | TRBJ2-3 | TRBV29-1 | CSVEDGLGRTLESTDTQYF | TGCAGCGTTGAAGATGGCTTGGGGCGAACTTTAGAAAGCACAGATACGCAGTATTTT
NA | TRBD2 | TRBJ2-7 | TRBV18 | CASSRTGGPYEQYF | TGTGCCAGCTCACGGACGGGGGGGCCCTACGAGCAGTACTTC
NA | TRBD2 | TRBJ2-1 | TRBV7-9 | CASSPAETSGNNEQFF | TGTGCCAGCAGCCCTGCCGAGACTAGCGGGAACAATGAGCAGTTCTTC
NA | TRBD1 | TRBJ1-5 | TRBV13 | CASSKGGAGQPQHF | TGTGCCAGCAGCAAAGGGGGCGCGGGGCAGCCCCAGCATTTT
NA | TRBD1 | TRBJ1-2 | TRBV19 | CASSIAGTGNRNGYTF | TGTGCCAGTAGTATAGCCGGGACAGGGAATCGGAATGGCTACACCTTC
NA | NA | TRBJ1-4 | TRBV18 | CASSPIGDEKLFF | TGTGCCAGCTCACCGATCGGCGATGAAAAACTGTTTTTT
NA | NA | TRBJ2-5 | TRBV9 | CASSGRRGLSETQYF | TGTGCCAGCAGCGGGAGACGGGGGCTGAGTGAGACCCAGTACTTC
NA | NA | TRBJ2-7 | TRBV27 | CASSFRGDFNEQYF | TGTGCCAGCAGTTTTAGGGGGGACTTCAACGAGCAGTACTTC
many | NA | TRBJ1-4 | TRBV18 | CASSPRQGHGEKLFF | TGTGCCAGCTCACCACGGCAGGGCCATGGTGAAAAACTGTTTTTT
NA | NA | TRBJ1-2 | TRBV11-1 | CASTQGSDYYGYTF | TGTGCCAGCACCCAAGGGTCCGATTACTATGGCTACACCTTC
NA | TRBD1 | TRBJ1-2 | TRBV5-6 | CASSWTGANYGYTF | TGTGCCAGCAGCTGGACAGGGGCGAATTATGGCTACACCTTC
NA | NA | TRBJ1-1 | TRBV2 | CASSVTGRVAEAFF | TGTGCCAGCAGTGTTACAGGAAGGGTCGCTGAAGCTTTCTTT
NA | NA | TRBJ1-3 | TRBV6-5 | CASSYSGLLGNTIYF | TGTGCCAGCAGTTACTCCGGCCTTTTGGGAAACACCATATATTTT
few | NA | TRBJ1-1 | TRBV7-3 | CASSPGHPNTEAFF | TGTGCCAGCAGCCCGGGACATCCGAACACTGAAGCTTTCTTT
NA | NA | TRBJ2-7 | TRBV28 | CASSSGQGYEQYF | TGTGCCAGCAGTTCTGGGCAAGGCTACGAGCAGTACTTC
NA | NA | TRBJ1-4 | TRBV5-1 | CASRETDNEKLFF | TGCGCCAGCAGAGAGACAGATAATGAAAAACTGTTTTTT
NA | TRBD2 | TRBJ2-1 | TRBV5-1 | CASGATSGDGEQFF | TGCGCCAGCGGGGCGACTAGCGGGGATGGGGAGCAGTTCTTC
NA | NA | TRBJ1-3 | TRBV7-9 | CASSMTGNTIYF | TGTGCCAGCAGCATGACTGGAAACACCATATATTTT
NA | NA | TRBJ2-7 | TRBV4-2 | CASSQVAGKDYEQYF | TGTGCCAGCAGCCAAGTTGCGGGAAAGGACTACGAGCAGTACTTC
NA | NA | TRBJ2-7 | TRBV18 | CASSPRAGIQFTPSYEQYF | TGTGCCAGCTCACCACGGGCGGGGATCCAATTTACCCCGTCCTACGAGCAGTACTTC
NA | NA | TRBJ1-2 | TRBV2 | CASSENPYGYTF | TGTGCCAGCAGTGAAAACCCCTATGGCTACACCTTC
NA | NA | TRBJ2-5 | TRBV11-3 | CASSSRGQETQYF | TGTGCCAGCAGCTCCCGAGGTCAAGAGACCCAGTACTTC
NA | NA | TRBJ2-4 | TRBV28 | CASSTHRGGWDLAKNIQYF | TGTGCCAGCAGCACACACAGGGGAGGGTGGGATCTAGCCAAAAACATTCAGTACTTC
NA | NA | TRBJ1-1 | TRBV29-1 | CSVEKGYTEAFF | TGCAGCGTTGAAAAGGGGTACACTGAAGCTTTCTTT
NA | NA | TRBJ1-4 | TRBV7-6 | CASSLAGGGTNEKLFF | TGTGCCAGCAGCTTAGCCGGGGGCGGTACTAATGAAAAACTGTTTTTT
NA | NA | TRBJ2-2 | TRBV19 | CASSNGVIDTGELFF | TGTGCCAGTTCCAACGGGGTGATCGACACCGGGGAGCTGTTTTTT
NA | NA | TRBJ2-7 | TRBV27 | CASSLSGREQYF | TGTGCCAGCAGTTTATCAGGGCGCGAGCAGTACTTC
NA | TRBD1 | TRBJ2-2 | TRBV11-2 | CASSRQGITGELFF | TGTGCCAGCAGCCGACAGGGGATCACCGGGGAGCTGTTTTTT
NA | TRBD1 | TRBJ2-5 | TRBV5-1 | CASQDRVYQETQYF | TGCGCCAGCCAAGACAGGGTCTACCAAGAGACCCAGTACTTC
NA | NA | TRBJ1-2 | TRBV6-5 | CASSGDILYGYTF | TGTGCCAGCAGTGGGGACATTCTCTATGGCTACACCTTC